Detailed here is one TCR beta chain. The data belong to a study of PD-L1 blockade in urothelial cancer. In the study overall: About nine tenths of the roughly 29 patients were men with bladder-origin urothelial cancer.

From germline, CDR1 is MNHEY and CDR2 SVGAGI. Losses at the gene ends were 6 bases for V and 5 bases for J; bases not matched to a gene: 13. The CDR3 has 15 residues. What went into each PCR as a spike was synthetic TCR analog templates. Sequencing used immunoSEQ multiplex PCR; TCRdb keeps in-frame clones, though not all of them. The sample holds around 51,000 clones; approximately 84% are singletons and the top ten take approximately 16%. This clonotype was obtained from a man between 60 and 75 years old with urothelial cancer. The chain uses TRBV6-5 and TRBJ2-7, with TRBD1 matching 7 bases. The specimen comprised PBMCs, sampled around atezolizumab (anti-PD-L1) treatment. CDR3 nucleotides: TGTGCCAGCAGCCGAGCTTTAGGGGGCATCAACGAGCAGTACTTC. This encodes CASSRALGGINEQYF.